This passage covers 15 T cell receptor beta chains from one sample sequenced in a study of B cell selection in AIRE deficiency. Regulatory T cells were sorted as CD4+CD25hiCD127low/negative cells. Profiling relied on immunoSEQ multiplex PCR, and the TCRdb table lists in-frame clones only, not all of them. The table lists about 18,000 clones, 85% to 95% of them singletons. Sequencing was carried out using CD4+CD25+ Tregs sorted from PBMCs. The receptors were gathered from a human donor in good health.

The CDR3: CASSSQLAGAYNEQFF. CDR3 bases: TGTGCCAGCAGCTCCCAGCTAGCGGGGGCCTACAATGAGCAGTTCTTC. J is TRBJ2-1 and V is TRBV7-9, with 10 bases matching TRBD2. The V gene's germline CDR1 is SEHNR and CDR2 FQNEAQ (reference sequence). With V trimmed by 4 bases and J by 2 bases, 5 bases remained unmatched. The CDR3 extends over 16 amino acids.

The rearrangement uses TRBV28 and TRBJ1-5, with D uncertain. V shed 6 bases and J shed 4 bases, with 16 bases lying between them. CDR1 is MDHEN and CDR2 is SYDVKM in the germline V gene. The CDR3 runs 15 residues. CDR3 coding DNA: TGTGCCAGCAGCCCCGCCGGCCGGAGAAATCAGCCCCAGCATTTT. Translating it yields CASSPAGRRNQPQHF.

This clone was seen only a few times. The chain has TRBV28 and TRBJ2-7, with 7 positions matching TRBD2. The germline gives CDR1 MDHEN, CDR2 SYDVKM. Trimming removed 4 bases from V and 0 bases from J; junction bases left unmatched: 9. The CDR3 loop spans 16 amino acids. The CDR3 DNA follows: TGTGCCAGCAGTTCGCTTAGCGGGCCAAGCTCCTACGAGCAGTACTTC. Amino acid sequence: CASSSLSGPSSYEQYF.

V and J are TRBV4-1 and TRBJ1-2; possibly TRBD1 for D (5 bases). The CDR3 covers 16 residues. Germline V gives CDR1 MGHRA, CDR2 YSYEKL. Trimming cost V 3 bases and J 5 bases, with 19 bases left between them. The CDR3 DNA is TGCGCCAGCAGCCAGGAAGGGGCAGGGCCTTCGTATGGCTACACCTTC. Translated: CASSQEGAGPSYGYTF.

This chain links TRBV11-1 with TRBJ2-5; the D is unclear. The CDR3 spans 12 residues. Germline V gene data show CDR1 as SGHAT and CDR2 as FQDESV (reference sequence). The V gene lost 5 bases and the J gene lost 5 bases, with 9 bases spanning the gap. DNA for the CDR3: TGTGCCAGCAGCCGCCTCGGGGAGACCCAGTACTTC. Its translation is CASSRLGETQYF.

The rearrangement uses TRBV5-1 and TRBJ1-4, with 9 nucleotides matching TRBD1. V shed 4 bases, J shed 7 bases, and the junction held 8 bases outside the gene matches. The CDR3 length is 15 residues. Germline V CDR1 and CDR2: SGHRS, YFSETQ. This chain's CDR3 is CASSVTGTGREKLFF. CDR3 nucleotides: TGCGCCAGCAGCGTGACCGGGACAGGGCGTGAAAAACTGTTTTTT.

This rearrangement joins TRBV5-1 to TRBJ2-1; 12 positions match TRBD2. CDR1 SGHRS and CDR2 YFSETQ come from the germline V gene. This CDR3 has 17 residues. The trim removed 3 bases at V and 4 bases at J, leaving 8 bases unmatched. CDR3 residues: CASSSMALAGGYNEQFF. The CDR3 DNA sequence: TGCGCCAGCAGCTCCATGGCCCTAGCGGGAGGGTACAATGAGCAGTTCTTC.

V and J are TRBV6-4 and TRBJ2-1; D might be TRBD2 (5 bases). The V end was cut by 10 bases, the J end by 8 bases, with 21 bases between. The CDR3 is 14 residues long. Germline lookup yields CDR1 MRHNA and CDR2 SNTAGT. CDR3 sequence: CANHGGRRIYEQFF. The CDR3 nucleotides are TGTGCCAACCACGGAGGACGTAGGATCTATGAGCAGTTCTTC.

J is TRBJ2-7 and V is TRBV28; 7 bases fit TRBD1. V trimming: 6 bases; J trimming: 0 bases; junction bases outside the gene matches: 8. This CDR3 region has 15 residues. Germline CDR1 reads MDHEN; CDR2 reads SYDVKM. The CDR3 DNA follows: TGTGCCAGCAGGCCGGCGCCAGGGGGCTCCTACGAGCAGTACTTC. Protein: CASRPAPGGSYEQYF.

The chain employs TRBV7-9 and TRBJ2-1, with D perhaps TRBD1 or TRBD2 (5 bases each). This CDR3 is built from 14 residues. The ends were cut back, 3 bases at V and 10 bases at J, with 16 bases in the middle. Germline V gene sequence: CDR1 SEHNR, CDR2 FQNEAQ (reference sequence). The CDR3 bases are TGTGCCAGCAGCTTCTTAGCCGGGACCCCCGAGCAGTTCTTC. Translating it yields CASSFLAGTPEQFF.

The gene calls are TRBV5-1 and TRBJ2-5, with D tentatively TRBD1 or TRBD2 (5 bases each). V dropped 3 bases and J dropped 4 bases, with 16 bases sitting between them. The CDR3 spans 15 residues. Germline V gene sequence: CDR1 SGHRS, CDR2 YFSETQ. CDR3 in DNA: TGCGCCAGCAGCTCCGGGCGACCTGGGGGAGAGACCCAGTACTTC. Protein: CASSSGRPGGETQYF.

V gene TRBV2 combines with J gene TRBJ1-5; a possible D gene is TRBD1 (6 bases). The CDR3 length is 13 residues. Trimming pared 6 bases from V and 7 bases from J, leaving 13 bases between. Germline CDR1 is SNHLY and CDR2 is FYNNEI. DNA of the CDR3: TGTGCCAGCAGCCCCGGAGGGGGGCAGCCCCAGCATTTT. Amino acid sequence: CASSPGGGQPQHF.

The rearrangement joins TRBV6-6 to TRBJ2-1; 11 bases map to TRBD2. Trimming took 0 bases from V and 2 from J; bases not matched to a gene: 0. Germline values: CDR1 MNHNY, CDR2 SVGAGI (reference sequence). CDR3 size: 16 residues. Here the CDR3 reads CASSYSGLAAYNEQFF. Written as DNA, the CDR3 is TGTGCCAGCAGTTACTCGGGACTAGCGGCCTACAATGAGCAGTTCTTC.

The CDR3 DNA sequence: TGTGCCAGCAGCTTACTCTTGTCGGAGACCCAGTACTTC. Amino acids: CASSLLLSETQYF. The gene calls are TRBV7-9 and TRBJ2-5, with unresolved D. CDR3 length: 13 residues. V dropped 2 bases and J dropped 5 bases, with 9 bases sitting between them. From germline, CDR1 is SEHNR and CDR2 FQNEAQ (reference sequence).

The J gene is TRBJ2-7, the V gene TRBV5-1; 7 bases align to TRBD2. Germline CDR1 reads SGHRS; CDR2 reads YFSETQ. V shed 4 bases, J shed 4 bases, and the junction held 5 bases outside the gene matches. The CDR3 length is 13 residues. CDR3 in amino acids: CASSEGLPYEQYF. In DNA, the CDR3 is TGCGCCAGCAGCGAGGGACTACCTTACGAGCAGTACTTC.